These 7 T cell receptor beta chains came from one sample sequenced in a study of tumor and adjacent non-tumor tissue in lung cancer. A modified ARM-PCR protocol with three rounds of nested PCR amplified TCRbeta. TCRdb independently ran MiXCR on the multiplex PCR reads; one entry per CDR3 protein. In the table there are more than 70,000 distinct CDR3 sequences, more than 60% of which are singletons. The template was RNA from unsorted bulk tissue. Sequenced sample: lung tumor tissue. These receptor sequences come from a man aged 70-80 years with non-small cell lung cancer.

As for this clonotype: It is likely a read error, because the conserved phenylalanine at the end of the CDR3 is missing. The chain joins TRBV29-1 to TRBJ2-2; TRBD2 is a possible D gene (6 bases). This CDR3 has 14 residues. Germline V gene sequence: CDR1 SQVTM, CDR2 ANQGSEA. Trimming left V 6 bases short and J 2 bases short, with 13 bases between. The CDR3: CSVRGIINTGELFS. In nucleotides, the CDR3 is TGCAGCGTCCGGGGGATTATCAACACCGGGGAGCTGTTTTCT.

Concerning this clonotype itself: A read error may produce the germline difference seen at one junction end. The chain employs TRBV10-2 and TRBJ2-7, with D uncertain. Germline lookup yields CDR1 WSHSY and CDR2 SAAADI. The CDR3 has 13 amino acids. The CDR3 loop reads CASHLTVDHDQYF. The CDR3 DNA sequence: TGCGCAAGCCACCTAACAGTGGACCACGATCAGTACTTC.

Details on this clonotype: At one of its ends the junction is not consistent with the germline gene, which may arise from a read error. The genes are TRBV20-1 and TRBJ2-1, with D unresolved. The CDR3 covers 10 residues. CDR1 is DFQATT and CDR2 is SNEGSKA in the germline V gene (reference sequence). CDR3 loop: CNALGNEQFF. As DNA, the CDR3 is TGCAATGCACTGGGCAATGAACAGTTCTTC.

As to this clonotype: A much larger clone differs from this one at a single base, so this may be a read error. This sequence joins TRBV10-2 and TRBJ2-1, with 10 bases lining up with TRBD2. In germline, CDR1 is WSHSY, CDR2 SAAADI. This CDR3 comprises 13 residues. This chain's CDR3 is CGSKIAGGGEQFF. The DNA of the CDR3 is TGCGGCAGCAAAATAGCGGGAGGCGGTGAGCAGTTCTTC.

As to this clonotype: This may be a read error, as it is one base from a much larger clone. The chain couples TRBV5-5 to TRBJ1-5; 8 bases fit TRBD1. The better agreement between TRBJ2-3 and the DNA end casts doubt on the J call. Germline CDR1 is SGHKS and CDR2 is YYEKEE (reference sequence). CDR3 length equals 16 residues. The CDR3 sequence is CASSPSTGGDNQPQYF. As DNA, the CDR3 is TGTGCCAGCAGCCCTTCCACAGGGGGAGATAATCAGCCCCAGTATTTT.

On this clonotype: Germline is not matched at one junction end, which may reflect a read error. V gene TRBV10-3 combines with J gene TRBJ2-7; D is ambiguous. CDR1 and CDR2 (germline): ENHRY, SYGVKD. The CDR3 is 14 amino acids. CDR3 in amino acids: CAISQTGSDNEQCF. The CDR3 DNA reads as TGTGCCATCAGCCAGACCGGTTCCGACAACGAACAGTGCTTC.

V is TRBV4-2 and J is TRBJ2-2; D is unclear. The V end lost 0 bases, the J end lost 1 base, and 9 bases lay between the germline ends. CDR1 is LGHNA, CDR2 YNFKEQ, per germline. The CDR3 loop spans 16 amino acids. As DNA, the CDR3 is TGTGCCAGCAGCCAAGACGAGACAAAGAACACCGGGGAGCTGTTTTTT. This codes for CASSQDETKNTGELFF.